This T cell receptor (beta chain) was captured in a study of blood T cell repertoires in COVID-19. The germline CDR1 and CDR2 sequences are GTSNPN and SVGIG (reference sequence). J gave up 4 bases and V 4 bases, and 7 bases lay outside the gene matches. The CDR3 extends over 14 amino acids. Profiled with immunoSEQ multiplex PCR; TCRdb holds only in-frame clones, not every one. The sample includes about 270,000 clones, roughly 90% of them seen just once. The chain combines TRBV30 with TRBJ2-3; 8 nucleotides line up with TRBD2. Source material: PBMCs or T cells enriched from blood (not recorded which). The sequence was obtained from a man in his forties or fifties who had been exposed to COVID-19. The CDR3 DNA follows: TGTGCCTGGACTCCGGGACTAGACTCAGATACGCAGTATTTT. Translating gives CAWTPGLDSDTQYF.